This T cell receptor (beta chain) is from a study of blood T cell repertoires in COVID-19 (dated by TCRdb to the early 2020s). Describing the broader study: Collaborator samples came from the United States, Italy and Spain and covered acute and convalescent phases of COVID-19. The prospective study material was composed of cDNA or gDNA derived from T cells, B-cell-depleted T cells, or PBMCs. Deeply sampled blood TCRbeta repertoires from subjects exposed to, actively infected with, or recovered from COVID-19 were included in the dataset. A freely available public database, intended as a resource for researchers studying the immune response to SARS-CoV-2, is where the repertoires were released. The samples were drawn from the first 160 participants of the ongoing ImmuneRACE study and from 1,254 subjects provided by 6 global collaborators. The sample metadata nearly always contained a de-identified subject ID, COVID-19 status, age in years and sex. Where available, HLA class I and class II types were taken from metadata supplied by the sample provider and were not determined by assay-based typing. What the authors observed across the whole study: How much clinical and demographic metadata was included differed by source and by participant, and the metadata was provided uncurated.

Comments on this clone: Its cognate antigen has yet to be identified. Base qualities are not recorded, but no much larger clone differs from it by a single base.

Another Seattle source contributed samples from volunteer blood donors who had recovered from COVID-19. Each collaborating institution followed its own protocols to collect whole blood in K2EDTA tubes. For TCRbeta analysis, collaborators shipped samples in one of three forms: frozen whole blood, isolated PBMCs, or DNA extracted from either of those sample types. V and J lose 5 bases and 7 bases, and a span of 12 bases separates them. The CDR3 sequence holds 12 residues, the cysteine and phenylalanine included. The entry retains the CDR3 DNA only, 36 bases that are in frame from base 1. From a lookup of the germline V gene (reference sequence), CDR1 and CDR2 are MNHEY and SMNVEV. The immunoSEQ Assay, a bias-controlled multiplex PCR, was used to amplify TCRbeta CDR3 regions from genomic DNA. Per the source publication's procedure: Within the assay, amplification of reference gene primers was used to estimate how many nucleated cells each sample contained. To quantify the absolute abundance of each unique TCRbeta CDR3 rearrangement, sequence reads were collapsed and filtered. For each sample, productive Simpson clonality was calculated as the square root of Simpson's diversity index across productive rearrangements. TCRdb took over this immuneACCESS table, retaining in-frame rearrangements with V and J assigned. Such tables are incomplete; in checked studies, under half of the missing clones stem from an unresolved V gene, and the remainder is unexplained. The V and J calls and clone size come from that table; D and trimming were worked out from the DNA. The table for this sample lists approximately 300,000 clones; around 87% of them were counted only once. Of the sample, 2% to 2.5% falls within the top ten clones.

Sequenced material: peripheral blood. The sequence links TRBV27 to TRBJ2-7; TRBD1 is a weak D gene call, 5 bases matching. The receptor comes from a woman aged 50 to 60 who had recovered from COVID-19. For the CDR3, the sequence is CASSPPGLEQYF. The DNA reads as follows: TGTGCCAGCAGTCCCCCAGGGTTGGAGCAGTACTTC.